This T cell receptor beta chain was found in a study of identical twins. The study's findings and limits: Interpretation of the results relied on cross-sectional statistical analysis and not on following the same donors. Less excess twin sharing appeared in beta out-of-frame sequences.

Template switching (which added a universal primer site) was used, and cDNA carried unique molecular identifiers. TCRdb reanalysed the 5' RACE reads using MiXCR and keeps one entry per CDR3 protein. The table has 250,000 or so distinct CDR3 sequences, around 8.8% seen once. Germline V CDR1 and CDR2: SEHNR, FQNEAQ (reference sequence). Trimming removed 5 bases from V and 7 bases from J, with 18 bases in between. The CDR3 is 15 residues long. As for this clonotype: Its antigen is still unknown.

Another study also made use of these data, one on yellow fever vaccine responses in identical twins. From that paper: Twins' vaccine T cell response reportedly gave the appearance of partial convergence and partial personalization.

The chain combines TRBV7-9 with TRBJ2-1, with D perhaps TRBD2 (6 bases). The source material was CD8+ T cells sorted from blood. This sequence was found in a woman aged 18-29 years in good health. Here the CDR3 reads CASSQPWDSFNEQFF. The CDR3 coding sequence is TGTGCCAGCAGCCAACCATGGGACTCTTTTAATGAGCAGTTCTTC.